Listed below are T cell receptor beta chains from one sample, sequenced in a study of blood T cell repertoires in COVID-19. Data came from immunoSEQ multiplex PCR; TCRdb stores just in-frame clones and leaves some out. This table holds some 500,000 clones, 85% to 90% found once. Sequencing used peripheral blood. Receptors originate from a woman aged 50 to 60 with COVID-19, enrolled during active disease. Each CDR3 is given with its conserved first and last residue.

>TRBV20-1
CSASSGNTEAFF
>TRBV7-2
CASSLAPQVQGAFF
>TRBV7-9
CASSLGGPPEAFF
>TRBV30
CAWSLGGSPGNQPQHF
>TRBV7-6
CASSRPRGQTNTEAFF
>TRBV18
CASSPLPGQIDQPQHF
>TRBV28
CASNGQVDSPLHF
>TRBV29-1
CSVEDPGQSYEQYF
>TRBV7-2
CASSAAGQGYSPLHF
>TRBV19
CASTRLLPNLDSNQPQHF
>TRBV24-1
CATERDSYSNQPQHF
>TRBV18
CASSPPLPGGETQYF
>TRBV7-8
CASSPHGSTDTQYF
>TRBV3-1/TRBV3-2
CATAPDPARRNEQYF
>TRBV5-4
CASSLNLAQETQYF
>TRBV6-1
CASSEAREEQFF
>TRBV7-6
CASSFQREGEITEAFF
>TRBV9
CASSVAGEEKLFF
>TRBV7-9
CASSLAQGVNNEQFF
>TRBV3-1/TRBV3-2
CASSQDARASEKLFF
>TRBV5-1
CASNLLGQADTEAFF
>TRBV27
CASSSTPGTGYNEQFF
>TRBV10-1
CASSESTGENTEAFF
>TRBV3-1/TRBV3-2
CASSQYRGANTEAFF
>TRBV19
CASSLTGTGLGGNTIYF
>TRBV27
CASSLQGAGGREQYF
>TRBV27
CASSLAPGQIYEQYF
>TRBV27
CASSFHPGRGPMNSPLHF
>TRBV6-2/TRBV6-3
CASSQNRAGTEAFF
>TRBV6-5
CASSDRGPNQPQHF
>TRBV28
CASSLLRWEQYF